What follows are 17 T cell receptor beta chains derived from one specimen sequenced in a study of PD-L1 blockade in urothelial cancer. Some clones are missing from TCRdb's copy, which holds only in-frame ones; the method was immunoSEQ multiplex PCR. The sample holds 70,000 to 75,000 clones, approximately 87% seen once. Indicated time point: pretreatment peripheral blood. The sample here was PBMCs, taken around atezolizumab (anti-PD-L1) treatment. The receptors shown here come from a man aged 70-80 years with urothelial cancer.

The V call is TRBV2, the J call TRBJ2-2, with 8 bases aligning to TRBD1. CDR3 length equals 14 residues. With 10 bases clipped from V and 3 bases from J, the junction kept 7 bases outside the gene matches. From germline, CDR1 is SNHLY and CDR2 FYNNEI. The CDR3 sequence is CANRGATDTGELFF. CDR3 DNA sequence: TGTGCCAACAGGGGGGCGACGGACACCGGGGAGCTGTTTTTT.

The rearrangement uses TRBV7-6 and TRBJ1-2, with D possibly being TRBD1 (6 bases). The V end lost 5 bases, the J end lost 5 bases, and 12 bases lay between the germline ends. The length of the CDR3 is 13 residues. Germline CDR1 reads SGHVS; CDR2 reads FNYEAQ. The CDR3 sequence is CASSPGQRYGYTF. The CDR3 DNA reads as TGTGCCAGCAGCCCAGGACAGCGGTATGGCTACACCTTC.

The chain carries TRBV7-8 and TRBJ1-1; D is unclear. The length of the CDR3 is 14 residues. Germline V lookup: CDR1 SGHVS, CDR2 FQNEAQ. The V and J ends lost 7 bases and 0 bases respectively, with 12 bases between them. The CDR3 reads CASKAGRVNTEAFF. Written as DNA, the CDR3 is TGTGCCAGCAAAGCGGGCAGAGTGAACACTGAAGCTTTCTTT.

J is TRBJ1-1 and V is TRBV5-1, with D tentatively TRBD1 (6 bases). CDR3 length equals 13 residues. The germline V gene encodes CDR1 SGHRS and CDR2 YFSETQ. V was shortened by 3 bases and J by 1 base, with 7 bases between the two germline ends. CDR3 loop: CASSWDTNTEAFF. As DNA, the CDR3 is TGCGCCAGCAGCTGGGACACGAACACTGAAGCTTTCTTT.

The rearrangement uses TRBV18 and TRBJ2-3, with TRBD2 identical over 7 bases. The germline CDR1 and CDR2 sequences are KGHSH and LQKENI. The J segment lost 4 bases and the V segment lost 3 bases, leaving 1 base of the junction unmatched. This CDR3 spans 13 amino acids. DNA of the CDR3: TGTGCCAGCTCACCCGGGGGGTCAGATACGCAGTATTTT. This sequence encodes CASSPGGSDTQYF.

J is TRBJ1-1 and V is TRBV6-5, with 7 bases that match TRBD1. The CDR3 covers 14 residues. V was clipped by 7 bases and J by 0 bases; unmatched bases: 5. Germline assignment: CDR1 MNHEY and CDR2 SVGAGI. The CDR3 bases are TGTGCCAGCAAGGGGGCAGGGATGAACACTGAAGCTTTCTTT. Translation: CASKGAGMNTEAFF.

The chain has TRBV7-6 and TRBJ2-5; 8 nucleotides line up with TRBD2. The CDR3 sequence is 14 residues long. Unmatched junction bases numbered 6, after V lost 2 bases and J lost 7 bases. In germline, CDR1 is SGHVS, CDR2 FNYEAQ. CDR3 DNA: TGTGCCAGCAGCTTACCACTAGCGGTTGGGACCCAGTACTTC. Protein sequence: CASSLPLAVGTQYF.

This chain uses TRBV19 with TRBJ2-5; 8 nucleotides match TRBD2. The CDR3 runs 16 residues. The V gene end was trimmed by 1 base and the J gene end by 5 bases; junction bases not matched to a gene: 9. CDR1 and CDR2 (germline): LNHDA, SQIVND (reference sequence). The CDR3 nucleotides are TGTGCCAGTAGTATAGTAAGCGGGAGTTCTATGGAGACCCAGTACTTC. Residues: CASSIVSGSSMETQYF.

This sequence joins TRBV6-6 and TRBJ2-7; D perhaps matches TRBD2 (6 bases). The CDR3 sequence is 16 residues long. The V and J ends lost 2 bases and 6 bases respectively, with 20 bases between them. Germline CDR1 and CDR2: MNHNY and SVGAGI (reference sequence). The CDR3 loop is CASSYDPTRGLVEQYF. The CDR3 coding sequence is TGTGCCAGCAGTTACGATCCGACTAGAGGTTTGGTCGAGCAGTACTTC.

The rearrangement joins TRBV27 to TRBJ1-1; 11 positions agree with TRBD1. V gave up 4 bases and J gave up 1 base; unmatched junction bases: 5. This CDR3 contains 16 residues. CDR1 and CDR2 from the germline V gene are MNHEY and SMNVEV (reference sequence). CDR3 in DNA: TGTGCCAGCAGTTCCTGGACAGGGGGCCGGAACACTGAAGCTTTCTTT. Translating gives CASSSWTGGRNTEAFF.

V is TRBV29-1 and J is TRBJ1-1, with D maybe TRBD1 (6 bases). The V gene's germline CDR1 is SQVTM and CDR2 ANQGSEA. The CDR3 totals 13 residues. V lost 0 bases, J lost 9 bases, and 14 bases lay in between. The CDR3 spells CSVEDRHTGQAFF. CDR3 nucleotide sequence: TGCAGCGTTGAAGACCGTCATACAGGGCAAGCTTTCTTT.

The gene calls are TRBV6-1 and TRBJ2-1; D uncertain. Germline CDR1 and CDR2: MNHNS and SASEGT. CDR3 length equals 15 residues. The germline V and J ends were trimmed by 7 bases and 6 bases, with 19 bases remaining between them. CDR3 bases: TGTGCCAGCATCGAGGCCCCACACCTGGCCAATGAGCAGTTCTTC. Its translation: CASIEAPHLANEQFF.

The chain couples TRBV19 to TRBJ1-4; tentatively, D is TRBD1 (5 bases). This CDR3 spans 12 amino acids. V lost 9 bases to trimming and J lost 7 bases, with 12 bases between them. The germline V gene has CDR1 LNHDA and CDR2 SQIVND (reference sequence). The DNA of the CDR3 is TGTGCCAGCCAGGGTCGTGGTGAAAAACTGTTTTTT. Translated: CASQGRGEKLFF.

This chain uses TRBV6-4 with TRBJ1-2; TRBD1 matches 8 bases. The CDR3 loop spans 14 amino acids. V lost 4 bases to trimming and J lost 5 bases; unmatched junction nucleotides: 6. CDR1 is MRHNA and CDR2 is SNTAGT in the germline V gene. CDR3 coding DNA: TGTGCCAGCAGTGCGGGACAGGCTGCTTATGGCTACACCTTC. This sequence encodes CASSAGQAAYGYTF.

The V call is TRBV6-5, the J call TRBJ1-1; TRBD1 aligns across 7 bases. After removal of 4 bases from V and 1 base from J, the junction contained 3 bases not matched to a gene. Germline assignment: CDR1 MNHEY and CDR2 SVGAGI. This CDR3 comprises 14 residues. CDR3 amino acids: CASSSTGRNTEAFF. The CDR3 DNA sequence: TGTGCCAGCAGTTCGACAGGGAGGAACACTGAAGCTTTCTTT.

V gene TRBV6-5 combines with J gene TRBJ2-2; no reliable D call. This CDR3 is built from 15 residues. V gave up 11 bases and J gave up 6 bases, with 22 bases separating them. Germline CDR1 MNHEY, CDR2 SVGAGI. The CDR3 sequence: CACQQYQNEAGELFF. DNA for the CDR3: TGTGCCTGCCAGCAATACCAAAATGAGGCCGGGGAGCTGTTTTTT.

The chain employs TRBV25-1 and TRBJ1-1, with D perhaps TRBD1 (6 bases). V lost 4 bases, J lost 12 bases, and 18 bases lay in between. The CDR3 consists of 13 residues. CDR1 is MGHDK, CDR2 SYGVNS, per germline. The CDR3 DNA follows: TGTGCCAGCAGTGGGTACGGCAGGGGTAAAACTTTCTTT. The encoded protein is CASSGYGRGKTFF. The variable domain in full, completed from reference TRBV25-1 and TRBJ1-1, reads EADIYQTPRYLVIGTGKKITLECSQTMGHDKMYWYQQDPGMELHLIHYSYGVNSTEKGDLSSESTVSRIRTEHFPLTLESARPSHTSQYLCASSGYGRGKTFFGQGTRLTVV.